This T cell receptor beta chain was sequenced for a study of T cell responses to AZD1222 COVID-19 vaccine. Whole-study findings and limits: AZD1222 recipients seropositive at baseline numbered only five to seven. Donors skewed white British and female; clonal diversity was possibly underestimated.

This table comes from immunoSEQ multiplex PCR, and its TCRdb copy is limited to in-frame clones, with some not included. The sample has 110,000 or so clones; 89% are singletons. As concerns this clone: Its antigen remains unidentified.

V was trimmed by 5 bases and J by 7 bases, leaving 17 bases between them. CDR3 length: 15 residues. The germline CDR1 and CDR2 sequences are SGHVS and FQNEAQ. The rearrangement joins TRBV7-8 to TRBJ1-4; maybe TRBD1 (6 bases). The sequence came from an adult who received the AZD1222 COVID-19 vaccine. The sample in question was peripheral blood, obtained 28 days after the second AZD1222 dose. Here the CDR3 reads CASSVRGGGSEKLFF. CDR3 DNA sequence: TGTGCCAGCAGCGTCAGGGGAGGGGGTAGTGAAAAACTGTTTTTT. Using reference TRBV7-8 and TRBJ1-4 for the parts outside the CDR3, the full variable domain is GAGVSQSPRYKVAKRGQDVALRCDPISGHVSLFWYQQALGQGPEFLTYFQNEAQLDKSGLPSDRFFAERPEGSVSTLKIQRTQQEDSAVYLCASSVRGGGSEKLFFGSGTQLSVL.